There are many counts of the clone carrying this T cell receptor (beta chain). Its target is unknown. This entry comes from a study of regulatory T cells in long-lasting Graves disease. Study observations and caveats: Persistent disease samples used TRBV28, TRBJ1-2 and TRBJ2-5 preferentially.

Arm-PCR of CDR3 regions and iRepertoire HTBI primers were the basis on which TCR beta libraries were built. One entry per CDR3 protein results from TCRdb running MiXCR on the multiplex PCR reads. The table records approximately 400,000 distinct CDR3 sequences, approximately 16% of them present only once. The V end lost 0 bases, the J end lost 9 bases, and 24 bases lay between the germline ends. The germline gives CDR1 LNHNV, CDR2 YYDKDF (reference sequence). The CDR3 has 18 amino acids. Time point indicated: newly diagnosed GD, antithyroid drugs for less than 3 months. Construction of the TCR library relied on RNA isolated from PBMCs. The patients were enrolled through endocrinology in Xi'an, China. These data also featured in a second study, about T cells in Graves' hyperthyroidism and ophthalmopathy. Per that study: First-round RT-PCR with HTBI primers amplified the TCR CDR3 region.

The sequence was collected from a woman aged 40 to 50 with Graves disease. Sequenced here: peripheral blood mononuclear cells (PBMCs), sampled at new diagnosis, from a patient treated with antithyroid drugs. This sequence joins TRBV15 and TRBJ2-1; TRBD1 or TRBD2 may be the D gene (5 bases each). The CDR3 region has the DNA TGTGCCACCAGCAGAGAAAGGACCGGGACCCCGAGGTTGTTTGAGCAGTTCTTC. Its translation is CATSRERTGTPRLFEQFF.